These 16 T cell receptor beta chains came from one sample sequenced in a study of blood T cell repertoires in COVID-19. TCRdb keeps only in-frame clones here, not all; method: immunoSEQ multiplex PCR. The sample consists of about 20,000 clones, under 90% of them appearing once. Sequenced material: peripheral blood. These receptors originate from a man aged 45-60 years with active COVID-19.

This clone was observed once. The gene calls are TRBV29-1 and TRBJ1-1, with 9 bases matching TRBD1. Germline lookup yields CDR1 SQVTM and CDR2 ANQGSEA. J lost 3 bases, V lost 4 bases, and 9 bases had no gene match. The CDR3 consists of 15 residues. The CDR3 spells CSVVGQGGADTEAFF. The CDR3 nucleotides read TGCAGCGTTGTGGGACAGGGCGGGGCGGACACTGAAGCTTTCTTT.

The CDR3 spells CASSSVQTGKNNEKLFF. DNA of the CDR3: TGTGCCAGCAGCTCTGTACAGACCGGGAAAAATAATGAAAAACTGTTTTTT. The rearrangement links TRBV27 to TRBJ1-4; D not certain. In germline, CDR1 is MNHEY, CDR2 SMNVEV (reference sequence). Deletions cut 6 bases from V and 4 bases from J, with 21 bases between. This CDR3 spans 17 amino acids.

This chain links TRBV18 with TRBJ1-1; 7 positions match TRBD1. Germline V gives CDR1 KGHSH, CDR2 LQKENI. The CDR3 runs 19 residues. Trimming at V came to 4 bases and at J to 1 base, leaving 18 bases not matched to a gene. CDR3 region: CASSRAVPGQEGGNTEAFF. CDR3 nucleotides: TGTGCCAGCTCACGCGCCGTCCCCGGACAGGAGGGGGGGAACACTGAAGCTTTCTTT.

The V call is TRBV30, the J call TRBJ1-2; TRBD1 aligns across 12 bases. V gave up 3 bases and J gave up 5 bases; unmatched junction bases: 10. CDR3 length: 16 amino acids. Germline V lookup: CDR1 GTSNPN, CDR2 SVGIG (reference sequence). The CDR3 loop reads CAWSPGQGALVYGYTF. In DNA form, the CDR3 reads TGTGCCTGGAGCCCGGGACAGGGGGCCTTGGTGTATGGCTACACCTTC.

The rearrangement uses TRBV25-1 and TRBJ1-4; 7 nucleotides agree with TRBD1. V lost 7 bases, J lost 5 bases, and 4 bases stayed unmatched. Germline assignment: CDR1 MGHDK and CDR2 SYGVNS. This CDR3 spans 13 amino acids. CDR3 sequence reads: CASMRDRNEKLFF. The CDR3 DNA sequence: TGTGCCAGCATGCGGGACAGAAATGAAAAACTGTTTTTT.

CDR3 sequence (DNA): TGTGCCAGCAGCTCGGTTGTTGAGCAGTACTTC. Amino acid sequence: CASSSVVEQYF. This chain joins TRBV12-3 or TRBV12-4 and TRBJ2-7; no clear D gene. V lost 6 bases and J 7 bases, leaving 10 bases between the germline ends. The CDR3 runs 11 residues.

The J gene is TRBJ2-1, the V gene TRBV15, with D hard to call. CDR3 size: 14 residues. CDR1 LNHNV and CDR2 YYDKDF come from the germline V gene (reference sequence). Deletions cut 0 bases from V and 10 bases from J, with 13 bases between. The CDR3 sequence: CATSREGPSREQFF. The CDR3 nucleotides are TGTGCCACCAGCAGAGAAGGCCCCTCTAGGGAGCAGTTCTTC. The full variable domain, its missing parts supplied by reference TRBV15 and TRBJ2-1, is DAMVIQNPRYQVTQFGKPVTLSCSQTLNHNVMYWYQQKSSQAPKLLFHYYDKDFNNEADTPDNFQSRRPNTSFCFLDIRSPGLGDTAMYLCATSREGPSREQFFGPGTRLTVL.

V gene TRBV4-1 combines with J gene TRBJ2-3; a possible D gene is TRBD2 (7 bases). Germline V gives CDR1 MGHRA, CDR2 YSYEKL. The CDR3 length is 15 residues. Trimming took 1 base from V and 4 from J, leaving 12 bases between them. For the CDR3, the DNA is TGCGCCAGCAGCCAAGTGGGGGGGCCCGCAGATACGCAGTATTTT. This encodes CASSQVGGPADTQYF.

V is TRBV5-1 and J is TRBJ1-1; the D gene is possibly TRBD1 (6 bases). Germline V gene data show CDR1 as SGHRS and CDR2 as YFSETQ. Trimming stripped 3 bases from V and 5 bases from J, with 20 bases between. The CDR3 extends over 16 amino acids. The CDR3 nucleotides read TGCGCCAGCAGCTACCCGGGGGGCCCTAAGCGAACTGAAGCTTTCTTT. Its translation: CASSYPGGPKRTEAFF.

In this sample, this clone turned up once. The chain joins TRBV14 to TRBJ2-1; perhaps TRBD2 as D (6 bases). Trimming cost V 1 base and J 2 bases, with 6 bases left between them. Germline V lookup: CDR1 SGHDN, CDR2 FVKESK. The CDR3 covers 14 residues. CDR3 bases: TGTGCCAGCAGCCAAGGCGGGACCTACAATGAGCAGTTCTTC. Its protein product is CASSQGGTYNEQFF. Variable domain in full (rest from reference TRBV14 and TRBJ2-1): EAGVTQFPSHSVIEKGQTVTLRCDPISGHDNLYWYRRVMGKEIKFLLHFVKESKQDESGMPNNRFLAERTGGTYSTLKVQPAELEDSGVYFCASSQGGTYNEQFFGPGTRLTVL.

The V gene is TRBV6-5, the J gene TRBJ1-1, with D possibly TRBD1 on 6 matching bases. The CDR3 covers 14 residues. Germline loops: CDR1 MNHEY, CDR2 SVGAGI. V was clipped by 7 bases and J by 1 base, with 13 bases between them. The DNA of the CDR3 is TGTGCCAGCACTAACAGGGCCCGGAACACTGAAGCTTTCTTT. This encodes CASTNRARNTEAFF.

The chain uses TRBV2 and TRBJ1-2; D is perhaps TRBD1 (6 bases). Germline assignment: CDR1 SNHLY and CDR2 FYNNEI. The CDR3 is 13 amino acids. Between the trimmed V and J ends, which lost 11 bases and 3 bases, there was a span of 16 bases. The CDR3 coding sequence is TGTGCCTGCAAGCGGGGGCTCGACTATGGCTACACCTTC. This encodes CACKRGLDYGYTF.

The genes are TRBV6-5 and TRBJ1-2; TRBD1 matches at 7 bases. The CDR3 extends over 15 amino acids. Germline CDR1 MNHEY, CDR2 SVGAGI. The V and J ends lost 5 bases and 4 bases, in that order; junction bases with no gene match: 10. As DNA, the CDR3 is TGTGCCAGCAGTCACCGAGGGGGCATGAGCTATGGCTACACCTTC. It encodes CASSHRGGMSYGYTF.

The chain employs TRBV5-6 and TRBJ2-3; D is possibly TRBD1 (5 bases). This CDR3 spans 15 amino acids. Between the trimmed V and J ends, which lost 4 bases and 5 bases, there was a span of 17 bases. Germline CDR1 is SGHDT and CDR2 is YYEEEE. CDR3 region: CASSLPGRDQDTQYF. The CDR3 DNA follows: TGTGCCAGCAGCCTCCCGGGCAGGGATCAAGATACGCAGTATTTT.

The genes are TRBV14 and TRBJ2-3; tentative D call: TRBD1 (6 bases). Trimming stripped 3 bases from V and 3 bases from J, with 13 bases between. Germline CDR1 SGHDN, CDR2 FVKESK. This CDR3 spans 15 amino acids. The CDR3 is CASSQWTDRTDTQYF. The DNA for the CDR3 is TGTGCCAGCAGCCAGTGGACAGACCGAACAGATACGCAGTATTTT.

This clone was observed a single time. The J gene is TRBJ2-6, the V gene TRBV9; D possibly corresponds to TRBD1 (6 bases). The V gene's germline CDR1 is SGDLS and CDR2 YYNGEE. V shed 4 bases and J shed 3 bases, with 11 bases lying between them. The CDR3 is made up of 15 amino acids. The CDR3 region is CASSLRGYGANVLTF. CDR3 bases: TGTGCCAGCAGCCTAAGGGGGTATGGGGCCAACGTCCTGACTTTC.